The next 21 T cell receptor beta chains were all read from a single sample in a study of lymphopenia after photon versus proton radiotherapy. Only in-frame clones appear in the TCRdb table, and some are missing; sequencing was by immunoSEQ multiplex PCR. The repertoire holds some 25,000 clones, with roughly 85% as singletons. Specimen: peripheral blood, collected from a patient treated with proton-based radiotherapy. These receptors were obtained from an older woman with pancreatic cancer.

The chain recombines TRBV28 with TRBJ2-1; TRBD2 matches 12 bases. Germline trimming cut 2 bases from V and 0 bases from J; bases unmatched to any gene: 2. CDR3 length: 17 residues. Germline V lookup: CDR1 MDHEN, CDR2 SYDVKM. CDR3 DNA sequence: TGTGCCAGCAGTTTAGGACTAGCGGGAAGCTCCTACAATGAGCAGTTCTTC. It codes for CASSLGLAGSSYNEQFF.

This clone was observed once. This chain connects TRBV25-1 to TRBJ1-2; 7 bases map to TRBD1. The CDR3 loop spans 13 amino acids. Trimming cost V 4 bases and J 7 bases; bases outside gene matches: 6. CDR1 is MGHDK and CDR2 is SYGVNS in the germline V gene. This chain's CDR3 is CASSVNRGGGYTF. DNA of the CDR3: TGTGCCAGCAGTGTCAACAGGGGTGGTGGCTACACCTTC.

CDR3: CASSRPVSNSPLHF. As DNA, the CDR3 is TGCGCCAGCAGCCGTCCGGTAAGTAATTCACCCCTCCACTTT. The chain couples TRBV4-3 to TRBJ1-6; D unclear. Germline lookup yields CDR1 LGHNA and CDR2 YSLEER. This CDR3 contains 14 residues. V shed 4 bases and J shed 6 bases, with 10 bases lying between them.

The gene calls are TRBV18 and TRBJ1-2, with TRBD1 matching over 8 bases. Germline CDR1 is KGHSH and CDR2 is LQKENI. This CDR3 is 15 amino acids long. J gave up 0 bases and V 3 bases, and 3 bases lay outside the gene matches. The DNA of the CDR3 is TGTGCCAGCTCACCCCAGGGGGCAACTAACTATGGCTACACCTTC. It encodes CASSPQGATNYGYTF.

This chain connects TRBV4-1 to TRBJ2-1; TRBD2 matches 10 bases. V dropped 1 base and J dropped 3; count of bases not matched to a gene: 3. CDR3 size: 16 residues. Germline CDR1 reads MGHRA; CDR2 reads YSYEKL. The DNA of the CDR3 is TGCGCCAGCAGCCAAGCAGGACTAGCGGACTACAATGAGCAGTTCTTC. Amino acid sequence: CASSQAGLADYNEQFF.

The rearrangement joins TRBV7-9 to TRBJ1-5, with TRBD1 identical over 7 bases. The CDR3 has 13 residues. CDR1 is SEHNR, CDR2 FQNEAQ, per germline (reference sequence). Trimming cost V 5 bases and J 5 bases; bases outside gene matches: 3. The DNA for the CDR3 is TGTGCCAGCAGCCCGACAGGGCATCAGCCCCAGCATTTT. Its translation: CASSPTGHQPQHF. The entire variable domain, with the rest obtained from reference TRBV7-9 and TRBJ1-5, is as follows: DTGVSQNPRHKITKRGQNVTFRCDPISEHNRLYWYRQTLGQGPEFLTYFQNEAQLEKSRLLSDRFSAERPKGSFSTLEIQRTEQGDSAMYLCASSPTGHQPQHFGDGTRLSIL.

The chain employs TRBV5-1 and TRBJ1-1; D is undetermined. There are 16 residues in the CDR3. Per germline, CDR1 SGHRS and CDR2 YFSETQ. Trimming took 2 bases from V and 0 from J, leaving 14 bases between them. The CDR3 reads CASSFGSRTLNTEAFF. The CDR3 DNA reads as TGCGCCAGCAGCTTTGGTTCCAGGACTCTGAACACTGAAGCTTTCTTT.

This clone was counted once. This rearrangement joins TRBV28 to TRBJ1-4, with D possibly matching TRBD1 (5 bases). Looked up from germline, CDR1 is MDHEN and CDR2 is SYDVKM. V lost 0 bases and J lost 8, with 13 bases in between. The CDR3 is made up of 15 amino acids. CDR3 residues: CASSLWRGEGEKLFF. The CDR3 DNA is TGTGCCAGCAGTTTATGGAGAGGGGAGGGAGAAAAACTGTTTTTT.

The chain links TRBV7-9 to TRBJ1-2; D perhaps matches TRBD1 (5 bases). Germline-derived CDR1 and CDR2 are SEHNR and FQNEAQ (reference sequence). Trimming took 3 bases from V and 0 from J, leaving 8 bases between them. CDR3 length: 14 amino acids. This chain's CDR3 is CASSFGGANYGYTF. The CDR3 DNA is TGTGCCAGCAGCTTCGGGGGGGCTAACTATGGCTACACCTTC.

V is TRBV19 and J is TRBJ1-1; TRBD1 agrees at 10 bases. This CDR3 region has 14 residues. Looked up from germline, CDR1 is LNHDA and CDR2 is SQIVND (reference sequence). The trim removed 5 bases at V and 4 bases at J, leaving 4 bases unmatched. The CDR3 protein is CASSLRQGATEAFF. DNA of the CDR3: TGTGCCAGTAGTTTGCGACAGGGGGCCACTGAAGCTTTCTTT.

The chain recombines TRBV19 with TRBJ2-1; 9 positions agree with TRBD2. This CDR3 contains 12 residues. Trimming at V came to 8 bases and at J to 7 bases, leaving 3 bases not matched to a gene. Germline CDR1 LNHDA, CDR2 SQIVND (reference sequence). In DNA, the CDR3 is TGTGCCAGTGGGACTAGCAGTAATGAGCAGTTCTTC. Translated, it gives CASGTSSNEQFF.

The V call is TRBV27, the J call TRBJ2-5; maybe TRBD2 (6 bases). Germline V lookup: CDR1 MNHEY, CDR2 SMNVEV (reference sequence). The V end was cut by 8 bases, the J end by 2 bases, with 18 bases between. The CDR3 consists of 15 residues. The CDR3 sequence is CASGSSGTSQETQYF. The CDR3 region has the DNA TGTGCCAGCGGTAGTTCAGGGACTTCACAAGAGACCCAGTACTTC.

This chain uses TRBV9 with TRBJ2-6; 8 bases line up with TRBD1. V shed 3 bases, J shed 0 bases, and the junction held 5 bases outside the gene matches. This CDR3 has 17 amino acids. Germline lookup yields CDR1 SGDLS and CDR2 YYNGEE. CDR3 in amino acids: CASSAGQGISGANVLTF. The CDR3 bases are TGTGCCAGCAGCGCCGGACAGGGAATCTCTGGGGCCAACGTCCTGACTTTC.

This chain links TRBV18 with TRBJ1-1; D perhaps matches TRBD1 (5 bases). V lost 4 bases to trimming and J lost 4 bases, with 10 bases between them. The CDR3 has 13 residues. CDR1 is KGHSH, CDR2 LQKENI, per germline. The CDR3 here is CASSQGWATEAFF. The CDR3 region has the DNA TGTGCCAGCTCACAGGGGTGGGCCACTGAAGCTTTCTTT.

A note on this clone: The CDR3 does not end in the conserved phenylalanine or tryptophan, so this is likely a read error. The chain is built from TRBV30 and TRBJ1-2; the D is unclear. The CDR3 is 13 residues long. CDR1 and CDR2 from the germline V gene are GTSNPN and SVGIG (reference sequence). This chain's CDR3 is CAWTKGRNYAYTS. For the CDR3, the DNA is TGTGCCTGGACTAAAGGCAGGAACTATGCCTACACCTCC.

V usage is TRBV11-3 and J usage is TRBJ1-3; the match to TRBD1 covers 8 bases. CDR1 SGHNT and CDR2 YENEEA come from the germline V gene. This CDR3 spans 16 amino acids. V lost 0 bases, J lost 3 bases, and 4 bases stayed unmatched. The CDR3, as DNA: TGTGCCAGCAGCTTAGATGCAGGGGGCATTGGAAACACCATATATTTT. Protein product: CASSLDAGGIGNTIYF.

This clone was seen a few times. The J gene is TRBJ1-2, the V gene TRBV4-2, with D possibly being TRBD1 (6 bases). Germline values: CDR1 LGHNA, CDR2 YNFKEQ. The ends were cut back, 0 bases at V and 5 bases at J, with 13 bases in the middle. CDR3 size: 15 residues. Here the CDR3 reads CASSQDKGVRYGYTF. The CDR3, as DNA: TGTGCCAGCAGCCAAGATAAGGGGGTGAGGTATGGCTACACCTTC.

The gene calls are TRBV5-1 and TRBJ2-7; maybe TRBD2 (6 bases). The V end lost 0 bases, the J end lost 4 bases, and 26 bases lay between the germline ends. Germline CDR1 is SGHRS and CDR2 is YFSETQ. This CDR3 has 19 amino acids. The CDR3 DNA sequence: TGCGCCAGCAGCTTGGAAGGCGGACCCGGGAGACGAACTTTGTACGAGCAGTACTTC. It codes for CASSLEGGPGRRTLYEQYF.

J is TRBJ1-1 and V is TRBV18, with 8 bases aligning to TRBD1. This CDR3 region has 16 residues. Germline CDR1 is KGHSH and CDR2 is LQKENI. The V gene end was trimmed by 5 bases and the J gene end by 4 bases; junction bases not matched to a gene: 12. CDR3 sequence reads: CASSSSTGAGSTEAFF. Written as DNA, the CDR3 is TGTGCCAGCTCAAGCTCGACAGGGGCGGGGAGCACTGAAGCTTTCTTT.

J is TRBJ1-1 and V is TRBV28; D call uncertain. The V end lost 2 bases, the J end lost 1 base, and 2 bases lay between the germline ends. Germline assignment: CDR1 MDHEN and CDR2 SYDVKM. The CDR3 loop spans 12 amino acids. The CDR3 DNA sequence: TGTGCCAGCAGTTTACAGAACACTGAAGCTTTCTTT. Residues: CASSLQNTEAFF.

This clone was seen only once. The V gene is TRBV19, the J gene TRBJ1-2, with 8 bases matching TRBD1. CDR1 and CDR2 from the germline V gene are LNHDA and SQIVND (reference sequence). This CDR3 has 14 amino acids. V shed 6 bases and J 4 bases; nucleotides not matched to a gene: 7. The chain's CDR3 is CASRRDRYSYGYTF. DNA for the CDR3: TGTGCCAGTAGAAGGGACAGGTATTCCTATGGCTACACCTTC.